The entry below gives a single T cell receptor beta chain sequence along with its context. This clone was seen just once. This clone's antigen is unknown. Qualities for individual bases were not recorded, and no much larger clone is one base off. Library construction relied on the immunoSEQ multiplex PCR assay. The table was pulled from immuneACCESS by TCRdb, which kept in-frame rearrangements only. Such tables lose some clones; where checked, under half of the loss comes from unresolved V genes, and the rest has no known cause. This sample has over 15,000 clones in its table, and over 70% of those were observed once. Around 5% of the sample lies in the top ten. This entry comes from a study of CD4+ T cells in melanoma (dated by TCRdb to 2021 to 2024). About the full investigation: Neoantigen-specific CD4+ T cells in human melanoma were investigated in the study. What the research found in general, with its limitations: The report described a correlation between neoantigen-specific CD4+ T cells and the function of CD8+ T cells, macrophages and B cells. Neoantigen-specific CD4+ T cells in melanoma were reported to show diverse differentiation states.

The CDR3 holds 17 amino acids from the cysteine to the phenylalanine. The DNA shown is the 51-base CDR3, in frame from base 1. Between the V and J ends, shortened by 0 bases and 1 base respectively, the junction contains 13 bases. The germline V gene encodes CDR1 SGHKS and CDR2 YYEKEE (reference sequence). Patients with melanoma were used as donors. Here the chain combines TRBV5-5 and TRBJ1-4, with the D segment identity uncertain. Sequencing was performed on cells from a culture (not recorded whether cultured in vitro). This receptor was taken from a human donor with melanoma. The bases read TGTGCCAGCAGCTTGGTCCCCAAAGCGAAAACTAATGAAAAACTGTTTTTT. The resulting protein is CASSLVPKAKTNEKLFF.